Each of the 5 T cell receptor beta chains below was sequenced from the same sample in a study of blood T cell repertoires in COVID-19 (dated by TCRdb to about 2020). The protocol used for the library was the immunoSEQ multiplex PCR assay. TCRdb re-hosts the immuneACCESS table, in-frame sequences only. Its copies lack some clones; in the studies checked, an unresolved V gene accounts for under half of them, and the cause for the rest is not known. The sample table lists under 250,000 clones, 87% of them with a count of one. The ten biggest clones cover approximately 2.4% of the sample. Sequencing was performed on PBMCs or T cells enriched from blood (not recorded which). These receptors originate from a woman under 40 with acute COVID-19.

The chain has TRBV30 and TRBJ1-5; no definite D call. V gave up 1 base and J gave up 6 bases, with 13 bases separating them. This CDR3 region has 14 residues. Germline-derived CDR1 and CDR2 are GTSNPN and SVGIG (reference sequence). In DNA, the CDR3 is TGTGCCTGGAGTGGGCGGGTAGAGGGTCAGCCCCAGCATTTT. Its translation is CAWSGRVEGQPQHF.

The CDR3 here is CASSASGGNRGTGYNEQFF. In DNA, the CDR3 is TGTGCCAGCAGCGCCAGCGGAGGGAACAGGGGCACGGGATACAATGAGCAGTTCTTC. V and J are TRBV9 and TRBJ2-1, with D possibly matching TRBD1 (7 bases). With 3 bases removed from V and 4 bases from J, the gap between germline ends came to 26 bases. Germline CDR1 and CDR2: SGDLS and YYNGEE. This CDR3 is 19 amino acids long.

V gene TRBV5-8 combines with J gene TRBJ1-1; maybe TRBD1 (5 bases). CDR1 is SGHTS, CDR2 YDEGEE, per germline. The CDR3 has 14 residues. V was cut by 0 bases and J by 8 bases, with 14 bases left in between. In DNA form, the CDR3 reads TGTGCCAGCAGCTTGGTTTATCAGGGCAGAGAAGCTTTCTTT. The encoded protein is CASSLVYQGREAFF.

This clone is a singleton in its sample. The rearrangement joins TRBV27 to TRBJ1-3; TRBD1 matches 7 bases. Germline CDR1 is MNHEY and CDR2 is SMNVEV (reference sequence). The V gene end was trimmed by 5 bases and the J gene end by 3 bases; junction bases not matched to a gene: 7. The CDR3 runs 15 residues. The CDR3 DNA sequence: TGTGCCAGCAGTCCTTCGACAGGGTTTGGAAACACCATATATTTT. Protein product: CASSPSTGFGNTIYF.

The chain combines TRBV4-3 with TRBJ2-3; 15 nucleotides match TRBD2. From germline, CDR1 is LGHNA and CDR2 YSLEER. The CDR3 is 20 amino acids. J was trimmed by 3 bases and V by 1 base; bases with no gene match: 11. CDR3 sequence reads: CASSQARTSGGDGVTDTQYF. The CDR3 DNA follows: TGCGCCAGCAGCCAAGCGCGGACTAGCGGGGGGGACGGGGTAACAGATACGCAGTATTTT.